The rows below give T cell receptor beta chains drawn from one sample of a study of T cell responses to AZD1222 COVID-19 vaccine. Only in-frame clones appear in the TCRdb table, and some are missing; sequencing was by immunoSEQ multiplex PCR. Of approximately 200,000 clones listed, 70% to 90% are singletons. Sample: peripheral blood, taken on day 0 of AZD1222 vaccination. Receptors originate from an adult in good health. The CDR3 runs from the conserved cysteine through the conserved F or W. D genes are given only for firm matches. Some rows have no size entry. The others give once, few or many, or a class for an expanded clone.

abundance: few
d_gene: NA
j_gene: TRBJ1-1
len: 15
v_gene: TRBV7-8
CDR3nt: TGTGCCAGCAGCTTATATAACACCTTAAACACTGAAGCTTTCTTT
CDR3aa: CASSLYNTLNTEAFF

abundance: NA
d_gene: TRBD1
j_gene: TRBJ2-7
len: 14
v_gene: TRBV7-9
CDR3nt: TGTGCCAGCAGCTTCTCCCGACAGGGTTACGAGCAGTACTTC
CDR3aa: CASSFSRQGYEQYF

abundance: NA
d_gene: NA
j_gene: TRBJ1-4
len: 15
v_gene: TRBV15
CDR3nt: TGTGCCACCAGCAGTGAAGGAGGGGCGGTTGAAAAACTGTTTTTT
CDR3aa: CATSSEGGAVEKLFF

abundance: NA
d_gene: TRBD1
j_gene: TRBJ1-1
len: 15
v_gene: TRBV5-1
CDR3nt: TGCGCCAGCAGCTCATGGGACAGGGGAAACACTGAAGCTTTCTTT
CDR3aa: CASSSWDRGNTEAFF

abundance: NA
d_gene: TRBD2
j_gene: TRBJ2-7
len: 14
v_gene: TRBV28
CDR3nt: TGTGCCAGCAGTGACCTAGCGGGGAGCTACGAGCAGTACTTC
CDR3aa: CASSDLAGSYEQYF

abundance: NA
d_gene: TRBD1
j_gene: TRBJ1-1
len: 18
v_gene: TRBV5-6
CDR3nt: TGTGCCAGCAGCCCTCGGGACAGGGTCGTGCGGAAGAACACTGAAGCTTTCTTT
CDR3aa: CASSPRDRVVRKNTEAFF

abundance: NA
d_gene: NA
j_gene: TRBJ1-6
len: 17
v_gene: TRBV5-1
CDR3nt: TGCGCCAGCAGCTCAGTGACCCCACTCTCCTATAATTCACCCCTCCACTTT
CDR3aa: CASSSVTPLSYNSPLHF

abundance: NA
d_gene: TRBD1
j_gene: TRBJ2-7
len: 14
v_gene: TRBV15
CDR3nt: TGTGCCACCAGCGCCCGGACAGGAGTCTACGAGCAGTACTTC
CDR3aa: CATSARTGVYEQYF

abundance: NA
d_gene: NA
j_gene: TRBJ1-5
len: 14
v_gene: TRBV7-8
CDR3nt: TGTGCCAGCAGCTTATCTGCAGGCAATCAGCCCCAGCATTTT
CDR3aa: CASSLSAGNQPQHF

abundance: NA
d_gene: TRBD2
j_gene: TRBJ2-3
len: 14
v_gene: TRBV5-1
CDR3nt: TGCGCCAGCGCGGGACTAGTGGGCACAGATACGCAGTATTTT
CDR3aa: CASAGLVGTDTQYF

abundance: few
d_gene: NA
j_gene: TRBJ1-6
len: 16
v_gene: TRBV9
CDR3nt: TGTGCCAGCAGCGTTAGACCGACAGGAATTAATTCACCCCTCCACTTT
CDR3aa: CASSVRPTGINSPLHF

abundance: NA
d_gene: NA
j_gene: TRBJ2-3
len: 14
v_gene: TRBV30
CDR3nt: TGTGCCTGGGGTGAGACAATCGGGGCAGATACGCAGTATTTT
CDR3aa: CAWGETIGADTQYF

abundance: NA
d_gene: NA
j_gene: TRBJ2-5
len: 13
v_gene: TRBV5-6
CDR3nt: TGTGCCAGCAGCGGATACAATCAAGAGACCCAGTACTTC
CDR3aa: CASSGYNQETQYF

abundance: NA
d_gene: TRBD1
j_gene: TRBJ1-2
len: 14
v_gene: TRBV7-2
CDR3nt: TGTGCCAGCAGCCCTCAGACAGGGCGAGATGGCTACACCTTC
CDR3aa: CASSPQTGRDGYTF

abundance: NA
d_gene: NA
j_gene: TRBJ1-5
len: 14
v_gene: TRBV19
CDR3nt: TGTGCCAGTAGTAGACAGGCCCTCAATCAGCCCCAGCATTTT
CDR3aa: CASSRQALNQPQHF

abundance: NA
d_gene: NA
j_gene: TRBJ2-2
len: 14
v_gene: TRBV27
CDR3nt: TGTGCCAGCAGTTTGAGCGGTTCGGCCGGGGAGCTGTTTTTT
CDR3aa: CASSLSGSAGELFF